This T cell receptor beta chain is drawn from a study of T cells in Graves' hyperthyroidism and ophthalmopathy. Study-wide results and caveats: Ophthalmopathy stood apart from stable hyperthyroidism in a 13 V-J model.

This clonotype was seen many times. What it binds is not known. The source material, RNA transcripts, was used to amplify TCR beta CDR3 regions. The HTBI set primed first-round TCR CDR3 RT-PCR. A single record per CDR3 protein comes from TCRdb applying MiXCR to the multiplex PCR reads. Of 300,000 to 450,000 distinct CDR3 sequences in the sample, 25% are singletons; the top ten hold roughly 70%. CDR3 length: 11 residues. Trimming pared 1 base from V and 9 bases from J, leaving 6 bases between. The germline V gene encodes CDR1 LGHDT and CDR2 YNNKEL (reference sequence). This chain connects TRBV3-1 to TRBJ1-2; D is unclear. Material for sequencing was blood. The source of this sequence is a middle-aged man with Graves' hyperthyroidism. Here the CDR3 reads CASSQAGSYTF. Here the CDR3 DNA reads TGTGCCAGCAGCCAAGCTGGGAGCTACACCTTC.